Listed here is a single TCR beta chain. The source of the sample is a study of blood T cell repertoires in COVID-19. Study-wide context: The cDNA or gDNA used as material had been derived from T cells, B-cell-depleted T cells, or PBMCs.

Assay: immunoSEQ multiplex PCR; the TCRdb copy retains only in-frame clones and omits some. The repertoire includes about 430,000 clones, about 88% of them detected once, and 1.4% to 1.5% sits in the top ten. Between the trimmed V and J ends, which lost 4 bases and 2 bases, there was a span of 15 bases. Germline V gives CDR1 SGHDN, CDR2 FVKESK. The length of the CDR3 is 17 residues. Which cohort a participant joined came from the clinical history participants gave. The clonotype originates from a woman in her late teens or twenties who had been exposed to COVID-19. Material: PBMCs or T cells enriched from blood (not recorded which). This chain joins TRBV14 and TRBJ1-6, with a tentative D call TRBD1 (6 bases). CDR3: CASSLYTTGTYNSPLHF. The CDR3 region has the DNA TGTGCCAGCAGCCTATATACAACAGGGACCTATAATTCACCCCTCCACTTT.